This T cell receptor beta chain was sequenced in a study of blood T cells in healthy people across ages. Primed by a sample-barcoded 5' primer and a J-beta primer mix, a second PCR proceeded for 7 to 11 cycles. Each of the cDNA molecules was tagged by a template-switch adaptor with 12 random nucleotides. Via MiXCR, TCRdb re-called the 5' RACE reads, giving one row per CDR3 protein. The sample yields 650,000 to 1,000,000 distinct CDR3 sequences, around 36% seen once. Notes on the study in general: Expanded clonotype changes were possibly confounded by unknown donor CMV status.

Of note for this clonotype: Its antigen is as yet unknown. This could be a read error, since a much larger clone is one nucleotide away.

The study recruited healthy Caucasian donors from Russia who were aged about 6 to 95. The sample taken for sequencing was blood. This clonotype was obtained from a man younger than 35 in good health.

The CDR3 nucleotides are TGTGCCAGCAGTGTCGTGGGGGGGCGTGAGCAGTTCTTC. Amino acids: CASSVVGGREQFF. This chain links TRBV12-3 or TRBV12-4 with TRBJ2-1; D perhaps matches TRBD2 (7 bases). V was clipped by 5 bases and J by 9 bases, with 14 bases between them. The CDR3 is 13 residues long.